This T cell receptor (beta chain) was recovered during a study of PD-L1 blockade in urothelial cancer. On the study more broadly: Analyses used blood from 3 weeks (second dose) and 6 weeks after treatment start.

As regards this clone: The identical CDR3 is also encoded by other nucleotide sequences in the sample.

TCRdb keeps only in-frame clones here, not all; method: immunoSEQ multiplex PCR. The data hold 70,000 or so clones, with roughly nine tenths observed a single time. Trimming cost V 2 bases and J 3 bases, with 15 bases left between them. The CDR3 has 16 amino acids. In germline, CDR1 is SGHTA, CDR2 FQGNSA. Metastatic or locally advanced urothelial carcinoma was present in the patients. The sequence was collected from a man between 60 and 70 years old with urothelial cancer. Sample: PBMCs, taken around atezolizumab (anti-PD-L1) treatment. The chain carries TRBV7-2 and TRBJ2-3; D is possibly TRBD1 (6 bases). The CDR3 sequence: CASSLSGGRGTDTQYF. CDR3 bases: TGTGCCAGCAGCTTATCTGGTGGCAGGGGAACAGATACGCAGTATTTT.